This TCR beta chain is from a study of T cells in Graves' hyperthyroidism and ophthalmopathy. Study-wide points: Ophthalmopathy, which appeared later, was predicted by the model a median roughly 6.6 months before onset. Most clonotypes that expanded in the thyroid above 0.001 also showed up in blood.

Researchers took RNA transcripts and amplified the TCR beta CDR3 regions from them. In the first-round RT-PCR of the TCR CDR3, the HTBI primer set was used. TCRdb passed the multiplex PCR reads through MiXCR, listing each CDR3 protein once. The sample includes roughly 750,000 distinct CDR3 sequences, about a sixth of them seen just once. Used for diagnoses were clinical symptoms, serum thyroxine and TRAb, thyroid ultrasound and orbital computed tomography. This clonotype was recorded at least ten times. Antigen specificity is unknown. The V and J ends lost 5 bases and 1 base respectively, with 13 bases between them. The CDR3 loop spans 15 amino acids. CDR1 is SGHTA, CDR2 FQGTGA, per germline.

V usage is TRBV7-3 and J usage is TRBJ2-3, with D hard to call. The TCR was taken from a young man with Graves' hyperthyroidism. Sequenced: blood. The CDR3 here is CASSATPDGTDTQYF. The CDR3, as DNA: TGTGCCAGCAGCGCGACCCCGGACGGCACAGATACGCAGTATTTT.